The present TCR beta chain was sequenced within a study of OX40 agonist ivuxolimab in advanced cancers. Study context: While on treatment, patients had intravenous ivuxolimab at 0.01 to 10 mg/kg every 2 weeks. There were three patients with partial responses, one having hepatocellular carcinoma and two cutaneous melanoma.

Findings and caveats of the study: Part of the nonresponder group also had normalized T-cell clonal expansion that was low.

Trimming took 0 bases from V and 6 from J; bases not matched to a gene: 2. The CDR3 consists of 13 residues. Germline V CDR1 and CDR2: SGHRS, YFSETQ. Details on this clone: Antigen specificity is unknown.

Here immunoSEQ multiplex PCR was the method, and the copy in TCRdb shows in-frame clones only, minus some. The sample lists tens of thousands of clones; roughly 84% were seen once. Sequences were derived from CD4+ or CD8+ T cells sorted from blood, sampled in a trial of the OX40 agonist ivuxolimab. The chain links TRBV5-1 to TRBJ2-7; TRBD2 matches 8 bases. This clonotype was sampled from an adult with an advanced solid tumor such as melanoma, head and neck, liver or kidney cancer. The CDR3, as DNA: TGCGCCAGCAGCTTGGCGCGGGGGGTCGAGCAGTACTTC. Its translation is CASSLARGVEQYF. Full variable domain (outside the CDR3, taken from reference TRBV5-1 and TRBJ2-7): KAGVTQTPRYLIKTRGQQVTLSCSPISGHRSVSWYQQTPGQGLQFLFEYFSETQRNKGNFPGRFSGRQFSNSRSEMNVSTLELGDSALYLCASSLARGVEQYFGPGTRLTVT.